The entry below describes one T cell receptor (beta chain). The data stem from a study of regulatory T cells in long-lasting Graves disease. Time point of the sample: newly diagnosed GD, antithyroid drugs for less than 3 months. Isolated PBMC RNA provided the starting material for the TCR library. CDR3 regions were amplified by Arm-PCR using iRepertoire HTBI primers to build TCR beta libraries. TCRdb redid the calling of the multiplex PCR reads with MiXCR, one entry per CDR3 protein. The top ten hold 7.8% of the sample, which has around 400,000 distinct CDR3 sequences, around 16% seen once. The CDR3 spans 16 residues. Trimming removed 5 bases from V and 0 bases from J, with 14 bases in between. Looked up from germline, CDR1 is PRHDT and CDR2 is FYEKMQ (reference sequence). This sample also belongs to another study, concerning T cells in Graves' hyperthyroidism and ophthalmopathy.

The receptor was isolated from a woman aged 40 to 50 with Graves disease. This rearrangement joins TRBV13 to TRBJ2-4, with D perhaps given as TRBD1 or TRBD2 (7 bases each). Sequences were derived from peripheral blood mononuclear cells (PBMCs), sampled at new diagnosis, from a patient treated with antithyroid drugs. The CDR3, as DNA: TGTGCCAGCAGCGCAGGGGGGGCGAGAGCCAAAAACATTCAGTACTTC. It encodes CASSAGGARAKNIQYF.